These 20 T cell receptor beta chains were sequenced from one sample in a study of blood T cell repertoires in COVID-19. Produced via immunoSEQ multiplex PCR; TCRdb's table is partial and in-frame only. In the table there are more than 55,000 clones, about nine tenths of which are singletons. The material sequenced was peripheral blood. These receptors originate from a woman older than 75 with acute or convalescent COVID-19.

The chain couples TRBV28 to TRBJ1-1, with 8 positions matching TRBD1. The CDR3 consists of 15 residues. The V segment lost 4 bases and the J segment 9 bases; nucleotides outside the gene matches: 13. The V gene's germline CDR1 is MDHEN and CDR2 SYDVKM. The CDR3 reads CASSSSGQGADKAFF. CDR3 coding DNA: TGTGCCAGCAGTTCTTCTGGGCAGGGGGCGGATAAAGCTTTCTTT.

The chain recombines TRBV28 with TRBJ2-2; weak D call: TRBD1 (6 bases). CDR1 MDHEN and CDR2 SYDVKM come from the germline V gene. The CDR3 length is 15 residues. V lost 6 bases to trimming and J lost 1 base, with 12 bases between them. In DNA form, the CDR3 reads TGTGCCAGCAGCAGGGACATGGTGAACACCGGGGAGCTGTTTTTT. Translated, it gives CASSRDMVNTGELFF.

The chain joins TRBV4-1 to TRBJ2-4; 8 positions match TRBD2. This CDR3 has 18 amino acids. Germline assignment: CDR1 MGHRA and CDR2 YSYEKL. V shed 4 bases and J 2 bases; nucleotides not matched to a gene: 13. The CDR3 reads CASSRGLAGGRTKNIQYF. In DNA form, the CDR3 reads TGCGCCAGCAGCCGAGGGCTGGCGGGAGGAAGAACCAAAAACATTCAGTACTTC.

V gene TRBV29-1 combines with J gene TRBJ1-1; TRBD1 matches at 7 bases. After removal of 4 bases from V and 2 bases from J, the junction contained 7 bases not matched to a gene. Per the germline V gene, CDR1 is SQVTM and CDR2 is ANQGSEA. The CDR3 is made up of 14 amino acids. The CDR3, as DNA: TGCAGCGTTGCGGAGGGGGCTTTTAACACTGAAGCTTTCTTT. This translates into CSVAEGAFNTEAFF.

V gene TRBV7-3 combines with J gene TRBJ1-2, with D maybe TRBD1 (6 bases). V lost 5 bases and J 3 bases, leaving 10 bases between the germline ends. The CDR3 consists of 13 residues. Germline assignment: CDR1 SGHTA and CDR2 FQGTGA. The chain's CDR3 is CASSTQGDYGYTF. CDR3 sequence (DNA): TGTGCCAGCAGCACACAGGGAGACTATGGCTACACCTTC.

The chain employs TRBV19 and TRBJ1-4, with D perhaps matching TRBD1 (6 bases). CDR3 length: 14 residues. Germline-derived CDR1 and CDR2 are LNHDA and SQIVND (reference sequence). V was trimmed by 9 bases and J by 8 bases, leaving 19 bases between them. The CDR3 DNA follows: TGTGCCAGCAGGATGGGAAGGGGGAGCGAAAAACTGTTTTTT. It is translated as CASRMGRGSEKLFF.

The V gene is TRBV18, the J gene TRBJ1-3; tentative D call: TRBD1 (5 bases). Per the germline V gene, CDR1 is KGHSH and CDR2 is LQKENI. The length of the CDR3 is 15 residues. V lost 0 bases and J 2 bases, leaving 8 bases between the germline ends. Written as DNA, the CDR3 is TGTGCCAGCTCACCACCTGGACATGCTGGAAACACCATATATTTT. Translating it yields CASSPPGHAGNTIYF. Supplemented by reference TRBV18 and TRBJ1-3, the full variable domain reads NAGVMQNPRHLVRRRGQEARLRCSPMKGHSHVYWYRQLPEEGLKFMVYLQKENIIDESGMPKERFSAEFPKEGPSILRIQQVVRGDSAAYFCASSPPGHAGNTIYFGEGSWLTVV.

The CDR3 loop reads CASSITRDSYEQYF. The CDR3 bases are TGTGCCAGTAGTATAACTAGGGACTCCTACGAGCAGTACTTC. The chain couples TRBV19 to TRBJ2-7, with TRBD2 as a possible D gene (5 bases). The CDR3 consists of 14 residues. CDR1 and CDR2 from the germline V gene are LNHDA and SQIVND (reference sequence). The V gene lost 2 bases and the J gene lost 0 bases, with 8 bases spanning the gap. The full variable domain, rest sourced from reference TRBV19 and TRBJ2-7, is DGGITQSPKYLFRKEGQNVTLSCEQNLNHDAMYWYRQDPGQGLRLIYYSQIVNDFQKGDIAEGYSVSREKKESFPLTVTSAQKNPTAFYLCASSITRDSYEQYFGPGTRLTVT.

A single count supports this clone. This rearrangement joins TRBV6-1 to TRBJ1-3; no reliable D call. The CDR3 runs to 15 residues. The V gene's germline CDR1 is MNHNS and CDR2 SASEGT. The V gene lost 3 bases and the J gene lost 0 bases, with 9 bases spanning the gap. CDR3 residues: CASSDAGTSGNTIYF. As DNA, the CDR3 is TGTGCCAGCAGTGACGCAGGTACCTCTGGAAACACCATATATTTT.

The chain links TRBV7-2 to TRBJ2-7; 8 nucleotides match TRBD1. Germline V gene data show CDR1 as SGHTA and CDR2 as FQGNSA. V shed 2 bases, J shed 2 bases, and the junction held 17 bases outside the gene matches. This CDR3 comprises 19 residues. This CDR3 reads CASSLRQGTFTHVPYEQYF. The DNA for the CDR3 is TGTGCCAGCAGCTTACGACAGGGGACTTTTACCCACGTCCCCTACGAGCAGTACTTC.

The chain has TRBV5-1 and TRBJ2-5; the match to TRBD2 covers 8 bases. The CDR3 is 14 residues long. Germline V gene sequence: CDR1 SGHRS, CDR2 YFSETQ. V shed 4 bases, J shed 5 bases, and the junction held 7 bases outside the gene matches. CDR3 region: CASSTGGWFETQYF. CDR3 coding DNA: TGCGCCAGCAGCACGGGAGGGTGGTTTGAGACCCAGTACTTC.

This clone has just a few counts. V gene TRBV9 combines with J gene TRBJ1-3; no firm D call. Trimming took off 0 bases at V and 0 bases at J, with 7 bases between the two ends. Germline V gene lookup returns CDR1 SGDLS and CDR2 YYNGEE. There are 15 residues in the CDR3. The CDR3 region is CASSVETHSGNTIYF. The CDR3 DNA reads as TGTGCCAGCAGCGTAGAGACACACTCTGGAAACACCATATATTTT.

This chain joins TRBV5-1 and TRBJ2-7, with 10 bases aligning to TRBD2. The CDR3 is 16 amino acids. Germline V lookup: CDR1 SGHRS, CDR2 YFSETQ. The V segment lost 2 bases and the J segment 2 bases; nucleotides outside the gene matches: 7. CDR3 amino acids: CASSLGSGGITYEQYF. Here the CDR3 DNA reads TGCGCCAGCAGCTTAGGTAGCGGGGGGATCACCTACGAGCAGTACTTC.

The chain carries TRBV3-1 (or the pseudogene TRBV3-2) and TRBJ2-5; TRBD2 might be the D (6 bases). Per germline, CDR1 LGHDT and CDR2 YNNKEL (reference sequence). V lost 8 bases, J lost 2 bases, and 18 bases lay in between. The CDR3 covers 15 residues. In DNA form, the CDR3 reads TGTGCCAGCCTGCCGCTGGAGGGGACGCAAGAGACCCAGTACTTC. This sequence encodes CASLPLEGTQETQYF.

This chain joins TRBV5-5 and TRBJ2-5; weak D call: TRBD2 (6 bases). This CDR3 spans 13 amino acids. Trimming took 6 bases from V and 1 from J, leaving 10 bases between them. Germline CDR1 and CDR2: SGHKS and YYEKEE (reference sequence). For the CDR3, the DNA is TGTGCCAGCAATCTGGGGGGCCAAGAGACCCAGTACTTC. Translating gives CASNLGGQETQYF.

The table lists this clone with a count of one. The V call is TRBV29-1, the J call TRBJ2-7; 7 bases align to TRBD2. Germline V gives CDR1 SQVTM, CDR2 ANQGSEA. J lost 2 bases, V lost 7 bases, and 8 bases had no gene match. This CDR3 is built from 13 residues. The CDR3 spells CSGARGRAYEQYF. In DNA, the CDR3 is TGCAGCGGGGCTCGGGGGAGGGCCTACGAGCAGTACTTC.

This rearrangement joins TRBV28 to TRBJ2-1, with D maybe TRBD1 (10 bases). Germline assignment: CDR1 MDHEN and CDR2 SYDVKM. Trimming took off 6 bases at V and 9 bases at J, with 24 bases between the two ends. The CDR3 is 16 amino acids. The CDR3 DNA follows: TGTGCCAGCAGCTCACCGGGACAGGGGACTAGCTTTGAGCAGTTCTTC. It encodes CASSSPGQGTSFEQFF. The complete variable domain, with remaining parts taken from reference TRBV28 and TRBJ2-1, reads DVKVTQSSRYLVKRTGEKVFLECVQDMDHENMFWYRQDPGLGLRLIYFSYDVKMKEKGDIPEGYSVSREKKERFSLILESASTNQTSMYLCASSSPGQGTSFEQFFGPGTRLTVL.

The chain recombines TRBV4-3 with TRBJ1-2; a possible D gene is TRBD1 (6 bases). CDR1 is LGHNA and CDR2 is YSLEER in the germline V gene. V shed 1 base and J shed 5 bases, with 17 bases lying between them. The CDR3 covers 16 residues. CDR3 sequence reads: CASSQVFSQGGYGYTF. The DNA for the CDR3 is TGCGCCAGCAGCCAAGTCTTTTCACAGGGAGGGTATGGCTACACCTTC.

CDR3 region: CASSPGQGISPLHF. DNA for the CDR3: TGTGCCAGCAGCCCGGGACAGGGTATTTCACCCCTCCACTTT. J is TRBJ1-6 and V is TRBV3-1 (or the pseudogene TRBV3-2); 9 nucleotides align to TRBD1. V lost 4 bases to trimming and J lost 9 bases; unmatched junction nucleotides: 4. This CDR3 is built from 14 residues. Germline V lookup: CDR1 LGHDT, CDR2 YNNKEL (reference sequence).

V gene TRBV7-2 combines with J gene TRBJ2-1; TRBD1 is a possible D gene (6 bases). The CDR3 is 15 residues long. The germline V gene encodes CDR1 SGHTA and CDR2 FQGNSA. V dropped 1 base and J dropped 3 bases, with 10 bases sitting between them. The CDR3 sequence is CASSLDRASYNEQFF. CDR3 bases: TGTGCCAGCAGCTTAGACAGGGCGAGCTACAATGAGCAGTTCTTC.